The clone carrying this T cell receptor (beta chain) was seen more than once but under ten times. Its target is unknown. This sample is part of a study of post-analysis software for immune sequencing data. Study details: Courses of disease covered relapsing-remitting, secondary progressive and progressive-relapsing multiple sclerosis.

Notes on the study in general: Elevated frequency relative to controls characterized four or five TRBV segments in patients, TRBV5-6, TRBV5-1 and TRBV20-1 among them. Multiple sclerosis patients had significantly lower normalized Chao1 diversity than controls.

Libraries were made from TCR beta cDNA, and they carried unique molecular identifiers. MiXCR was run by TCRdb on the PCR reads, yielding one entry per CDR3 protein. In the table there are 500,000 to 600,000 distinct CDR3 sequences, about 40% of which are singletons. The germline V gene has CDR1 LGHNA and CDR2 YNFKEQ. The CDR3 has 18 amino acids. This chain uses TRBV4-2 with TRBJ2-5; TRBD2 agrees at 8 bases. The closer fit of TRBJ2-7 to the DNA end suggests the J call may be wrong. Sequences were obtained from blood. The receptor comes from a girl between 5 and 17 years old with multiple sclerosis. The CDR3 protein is CASSQGTRTSGLNYEQYF. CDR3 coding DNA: TGTGCCAGCAGCCAGGGGACTAGGACCTCAGGGTTGAACTACGAGCAGTACTTC.